This entry lists 12 T cell receptor beta chains sequenced from one sample in a study of T cells after yellow fever vaccination. TCRdb ran MiXCR on the 5' RACE reads and lists one entry per CDR3 protein. The repertoire holds fewer than 500,000 distinct CDR3 sequences, about 17% seen once, with over 15% in the top ten. The sequencing here drew on PBMCs, taken before the yellow fever booster vaccination. Receptors originate from a man in his late teens or twenties who received the YFV17D yellow fever vaccine.

The rearrangement uses TRBV6-1 and TRBJ2-1; D assignment may be TRBD1 or TRBD2 (5 bases each). Between the trimmed V and J ends, which lost 6 bases and 8 bases, there was a span of 20 bases. The CDR3 sequence is 15 residues long. CDR1 and CDR2 (germline): MNHNS, SASEGT. CDR3 nucleotides: TGTGCCAGCAGCCCCGGGGCAGGCTTTGGGCATGAGCAGTTCTTC. Translated, it gives CASSPGAGFGHEQFF.

The rearrangement joins TRBV7-2 to TRBJ2-2; TRBD1 agrees at 7 bases. The CDR3 consists of 15 residues. Trimming took 4 bases from V and 3 from J; bases not matched to a gene: 5. Per germline, CDR1 SGHTA and CDR2 FQGNSA. The CDR3, as DNA: TGTGCCAGCAGCTGGACAGGTGTAGACACCGGGGAGCTGTTTTTT. Translation: CASSWTGVDTGELFF.

The V and J genes are TRBV18 and TRBJ1-5, with D possibly TRBD1 on 5 matching bases. The germline V gene encodes CDR1 KGHSH and CDR2 LQKENI. Trimming cost V 3 bases and J 1 base, with 10 bases left between them. The CDR3 length is 15 residues. CDR3 in amino acids: CASSPQGGSNQPQHF. In DNA, the CDR3 is TGTGCCAGCTCACCCCAGGGTGGAAGCAATCAGCCCCAGCATTTT.

Only a few counts were recorded for this clonotype. The chain uses TRBV4-1 and TRBJ1-2; D perhaps matches TRBD1 (5 bases). CDR1 is MGHRA and CDR2 is YSYEKL in the germline V gene. The germline V and J ends were trimmed by 0 bases and 4 bases, with 12 bases remaining between them. This CDR3 spans 15 amino acids. CDR3 in DNA: TGCGCCAGCAGCCAAGATCGGGGGGATGGCTATGGCTACACCTTC. Its protein is CASSQDRGDGYGYTF.

This clonotype occurred a few times. This sequence may be a read error, since a much larger clone differs from it by one base. This sequence joins TRBV7-2 and TRBJ2-1; D might be TRBD2 (6 bases). Germline V CDR1 and CDR2: SGHTA, FQGNSA. Trimming removed 0 bases from V and 4 bases from J, with 7 bases in between. The CDR3 has 14 amino acids. The CDR3 loop is CASSLAAGYNEQFF. DNA for the CDR3: TGTGCCAGCAGCTTAGCGGCGGGATACAATGAGCAGTTCTTC.

The chain joins TRBV6-5 to TRBJ2-6; D perhaps matches TRBD1 (6 bases). With 2 bases removed from V and 1 base from J, the gap between germline ends came to 9 bases. The length of the CDR3 is 16 residues. The V gene's germline CDR1 is MNHEY and CDR2 SVGAGI. In DNA, the CDR3 is TGTGCCAGCAGTTACCAAGGGGGATCTGGGGCCAACGTCCTGACTTTC. It codes for CASSYQGGSGANVLTF.

The V and J genes are TRBV24-1 and TRBJ2-2; 9 bases align to TRBD1. This CDR3 region has 20 residues. Germline trimming cut 3 bases from V and 6 bases from J; bases unmatched to any gene: 19. Germline values: CDR1 KGHDR, CDR2 SFDVKD. The CDR3 spells CATSDLPSSAGTGISGELFF. In DNA form, the CDR3 reads TGTGCCACCAGTGATCTACCCTCCTCGGCCGGGACAGGGATTTCCGGGGAGCTGTTTTTT.

The rearrangement links TRBV4-1 to TRBJ2-7; 10 bases are a match to TRBD1. With 0 bases clipped from V and 8 bases from J, the junction kept 10 bases outside the gene matches. The CDR3 is 16 residues long. Germline V gives CDR1 MGHRA, CDR2 YSYEKL. As DNA, the CDR3 is TGCGCCAGCAGCCAAGATCCCGGGACAGGGGCGGCGAAGCAGTACTTC. Its protein product is CASSQDPGTGAAKQYF.

J is TRBJ1-2 and V is TRBV20-1; 7 positions match TRBD1. This CDR3 has 16 amino acids. V shed 2 bases, J shed 0 bases, and the junction held 9 bases outside the gene matches. The germline CDR1 and CDR2 sequences are DFQATT and SNEGSKA (reference sequence). CDR3 nucleotides: TGCAGTGCTAGACCCCAGGGGCAGGGGGCTAACTATGGCTACACCTTC. It is translated as CSARPQGQGANYGYTF.

This clonotype showed up many times. The chain links TRBV5-5 to TRBJ2-1, with TRBD1 matching over 8 bases. Germline V lookup: CDR1 SGHKS, CDR2 YYEKEE (reference sequence). J gave up 4 bases and V 5 bases, and 5 bases lay outside the gene matches. This CDR3 region has 14 residues. The CDR3 loop is CASRRDRSYNEQFF. CDR3 coding DNA: TGTGCCAGCAGACGGGACAGGTCTTACAATGAGCAGTTCTTC.

The CDR3 region has the DNA TGTGCCAGCACCCTCCTGGGGCAGGGCTATGGCTACACCTTC. The encoded protein is CASTLLGQGYGYTF. The chain combines TRBV6-1 with TRBJ1-2, with D tentatively TRBD1 (5 bases). This CDR3 region has 14 residues. V gave up 7 bases and J gave up 4 bases, with 16 bases separating them. Germline V gives CDR1 MNHNS, CDR2 SASEGT.

The J gene is TRBJ1-6, the V gene TRBV7-2; possible D gene TRBD1, 6 bases. V was cut by 1 base and J by 9 bases, with 10 bases left in between. Germline assignment: CDR1 SGHTA and CDR2 FQGNSA. The CDR3 sequence is 14 residues long. CDR3 in DNA: TGTGCCAGCAGCTTAGGGGGGGCGATTTCACCCCTCCACTTT. Translation gives CASSLGGAISPLHF.